Each of the 20 T cell receptor beta chains below was sequenced from the same sample in a study of blood T cell repertoires in COVID-19. TCRdb keeps only in-frame clones here, not all; method: immunoSEQ multiplex PCR. The sample lists 200,000 to 300,000 clones; over 70% were seen once. The specimen sequenced was peripheral blood. All receptors come from a woman in her 40s who had recovered from COVID-19.

The V call is TRBV15, the J call TRBJ2-1, with 10 positions matching TRBD2. There are 15 residues in the CDR3. Germline values: CDR1 LNHNV, CDR2 YYDKDF (reference sequence). The V segment lost 5 bases and the J segment 5 bases; nucleotides outside the gene matches: 6. In DNA form, the CDR3 reads TGTGCCACCAGCCAACTAGCGGGGCTAAACAATGAGCAGTTCTTC. This sequence encodes CATSQLAGLNNEQFF.

The sample holds one count of this clone. The CDR3 protein is CASSPRGEGANYGYTF. The CDR3 DNA reads as TGTGCCAGCAGCCCCCGCGGGGAAGGAGCTAACTATGGCTACACCTTC. The chain employs TRBV9 and TRBJ1-2; the D is unclear. The CDR3 totals 16 residues. Between the trimmed V and J ends, which lost 4 bases and 0 bases, there was a span of 16 bases. The V gene's germline CDR1 is SGDLS and CDR2 YYNGEE. Based on the CDR3 plus reference TRBV9 and TRBJ1-2, the full variable domain is DSGVTQTPKHLITATGQRVTLRCSPRSGDLSVYWYQQSLDQGLQFLIQYYNGEERAKGNILERFSAQQFPDLHSELNLSSLELGDSALYFCASSPRGEGANYGYTFGSGTRLTVV.

The rearrangement joins TRBV30 to TRBJ2-2; the match to TRBD1 covers 7 bases. This CDR3 has 15 amino acids. The V gene end was trimmed by 2 bases and the J gene end by 7 bases; junction bases not matched to a gene: 10. Looked up from germline, CDR1 is GTSNPN and CDR2 is SVGIG (reference sequence). The DNA of the CDR3 is TGTGCCTGGAGTTACTCGACAGGGTGGGGCGGGGAGCTGTTTTTT. Translated, it gives CAWSYSTGWGGELFF.

V gene TRBV18 combines with J gene TRBJ2-7; D remains unclear. The CDR3 is 14 amino acids. Germline loops: CDR1 KGHSH, CDR2 LQKENI. The V gene lost 3 bases and the J gene lost 3 bases, with 12 bases spanning the gap. CDR3 coding DNA: TGTGCCAGCTCACCTGACTTGAGCGTCTACGAGCAGTACTTC. Amino acid sequence: CASSPDLSVYEQYF. Together with reference TRBV18 and TRBJ2-7, the CDR3 gives the full variable domain: NAGVMQNPRHLVRRRGQEARLRCSPMKGHSHVYWYRQLPEEGLKFMVYLQKENIIDESGMPKERFSAEFPKEGPSILRIQQVVRGDSAAYFCASSPDLSVYEQYFGPGTRLTVT.

The rearrangement uses TRBV9 and TRBJ2-1; TRBD1 matches 7 bases. The CDR3 runs to 14 residues. The V gene's germline CDR1 is SGDLS and CDR2 YYNGEE. Losses at the gene ends were 4 bases for V and 6 bases for J; bases not matched to a gene: 7. CDR3: CASSHLGTANEQFF. CDR3 in DNA: TGTGCCAGCAGCCACCTCGGGACAGCCAATGAGCAGTTCTTC.

This clone came up a few times. V usage is TRBV7-9 and J usage is TRBJ2-1; a possible D gene is TRBD2 (6 bases). CDR3 length: 15 residues. The germline V and J ends were trimmed by 3 bases and 1 base, with 10 bases remaining between them. Germline V CDR1 and CDR2: SEHNR, FQNEAQ (reference sequence). The CDR3, as DNA: TGTGCCAGCAGCTTGGGGGACTGGTCCTACAATGAGCAGTTCTTC. It encodes CASSLGDWSYNEQFF.

The chain uses TRBV24-1 and TRBJ1-2; no reliable D call. V gave up 6 bases and J gave up 9 bases, with 13 bases separating them. The CDR3 extends over 12 amino acids. The germline gives CDR1 KGHDR, CDR2 SFDVKD. CDR3 sequence (DNA): TGTGCCACCAGTTCCGAGGGCAGGAGCTACACCTTC. Encoded protein: CATSSEGRSYTF.

This CDR3 reads CASSLVQRGTDTQYF. The CDR3, as DNA: TGCGCCAGCAGCTTGGTACAGCGGGGCACAGATACGCAGTATTTT. The chain couples TRBV5-1 to TRBJ2-3; the D gene is possibly TRBD2 (6 bases). V was cut by 0 bases and J by 1 base, with 9 bases left in between. The germline CDR1 and CDR2 sequences are SGHRS and YFSETQ. The CDR3 loop spans 15 amino acids.

The J gene is TRBJ1-2, the V gene TRBV5-1; 9 nucleotides match TRBD1. V was clipped by 3 bases and J by 6 bases; unmatched bases: 6. The germline gives CDR1 SGHRS, CDR2 YFSETQ. The CDR3 has 14 amino acids. The CDR3 spells CASSWTGAPDGYTF. DNA for the CDR3: TGCGCCAGCAGCTGGACAGGGGCCCCCGATGGCTACACCTTC.

The sample holds one count of this clone. V usage is TRBV9 and J usage is TRBJ1-1; no reliable D call. Germline CDR1 is SGDLS and CDR2 is YYNGEE. This CDR3 is 15 amino acids long. Trimming took off 0 bases at V and 4 bases at J, with 13 bases between the two ends. The CDR3 reads CASSVESGGFTEAFF. CDR3 in DNA: TGTGCCAGCAGCGTAGAATCGGGTGGGTTCACTGAAGCTTTCTTT.

V usage is TRBV7-6 and J usage is TRBJ2-3, with 9 bases fitting TRBD2. V dropped 7 bases and J dropped 4; count of bases not matched to a gene: 12. This CDR3 has 16 amino acids. The germline CDR1 and CDR2 sequences are SGHVS and FNYEAQ. The CDR3 coding sequence is TGTGCCAGCATCCGAGAGGCGGGGGGGCCCCCAGATACGCAGTATTTT. This gives the protein CASIREAGGPPDTQYF. Full variable domain (outside the CDR3, taken from reference TRBV7-6 and TRBJ2-3): GAGVSQSPRYKVTKRGQDVALRCDPISGHVSLYWYRQALGQGPEFLTYFNYEAQQDKSGLPNDRFSAERPEGSISTLTIQRTEQRDSAMYRCASIREAGGPPDTQYFGPGTRLTVL.

In this sample, this clone turned up a few times. V usage is TRBV7-3 and J usage is TRBJ1-1; 9 bases align to TRBD1. This CDR3 has 12 amino acids. CDR1 is SGHTA and CDR2 is FQGTGA in the germline V gene. Trimming cost V 5 bases and J 7 bases; bases outside gene matches: 2. CDR3 region: CASSPGQGEAFF. The CDR3 DNA reads TGTGCCAGCAGCCCGGGACAGGGTGAAGCTTTCTTT.

The chain joins TRBV7-2 to TRBJ1-4; 9 bases line up with TRBD1. Per germline, CDR1 SGHTA and CDR2 FQGNSA. The V gene end was trimmed by 0 bases and the J gene end by 11 bases; junction bases not matched to a gene: 1. The CDR3 loop spans 13 amino acids. The CDR3 loop is CASSLAGTGKLFF. CDR3 nucleotides: TGTGCCAGCAGCTTAGCGGGGACAGGGAAACTGTTTTTT.

V is TRBV19 and J is TRBJ2-2; D is undetermined. V lost 8 bases, J lost 0 bases, and 10 bases lay in between. The CDR3 totals 14 residues. Germline CDR1 reads LNHDA; CDR2 reads SQIVND (reference sequence). The CDR3 nucleotides read TGTGCCAGTGTGAGAACGGCGAACACCGGGGAGCTGTTTTTT. Translating it yields CASVRTANTGELFF.

This clone was seen many times. This sequence joins TRBV2 and TRBJ2-2; TRBD2 agrees at 13 bases. Trimming took 6 bases from V and 7 from J; bases not matched to a gene: 5. The CDR3 totals 15 residues. The germline V gene encodes CDR1 SNHLY and CDR2 FYNNEI. The CDR3 spells CASSPLAGGIGELFF. The DNA of the CDR3 is TGTGCCAGCAGCCCACTAGCGGGGGGGATCGGGGAGCTGTTTTTT.

The chain joins TRBV5-4 to TRBJ2-1; 7 nucleotides match TRBD1. Germline trimming cut 5 bases from V and 5 bases from J; bases unmatched to any gene: 4. This CDR3 is built from 13 residues. Germline-derived CDR1 and CDR2 are SGHNT and YYREEE (reference sequence). The chain's CDR3 is CASSPGTDNEQFF. In DNA form, the CDR3 reads TGTGCCAGCAGTCCTGGGACAGACAATGAGCAGTTCTTC. Combining the CDR3 with reference TRBV5-4 and TRBJ2-1 gives the whole variable domain ETGVTQSPTHLIKTRGQQVTLRCSSQSGHNTVSWYQQALGQGPQFIFQYYREEENGRGNFPPRFSGLQFPNYSSELNVNALELDDSALYLCASSPGTDNEQFFGPGTRLTVL.

This clone was counted a single time. The V and J genes are TRBV10-2 and TRBJ2-1; 11 bases align to TRBD2. V trimming: 1 base; J trimming: 5 bases; junction bases outside the gene matches: 10. In germline, CDR1 is WSHSY, CDR2 SAAADI. The CDR3 runs 18 residues. The CDR3 here is CASSEWWLAGGQNNEQFF. CDR3 DNA: TGCGCCAGCAGTGAGTGGTGGCTAGCGGGGGGACAGAACAATGAGCAGTTCTTC.

The V gene is TRBV7-8, the J gene TRBJ2-1; TRBD1 might be the D (7 bases). The CDR3 has 16 amino acids. The germline V and J ends were trimmed by 0 bases and 4 bases, with 13 bases remaining between them. The germline gives CDR1 SGHVS, CDR2 FQNEAQ. The chain's CDR3 is CASSLAPRGEYNEQFF. The CDR3 nucleotides read TGTGCCAGCAGCTTAGCGCCCAGGGGGGAATACAATGAGCAGTTCTTC.

The chain uses TRBV5-1 and TRBJ2-7, with TRBD1 matching over 9 bases. The CDR3 totals 15 residues. V lost 0 bases to trimming and J lost 3 bases; unmatched junction nucleotides: 4. Germline V gene sequence: CDR1 SGHRS, CDR2 YFSETQ. The CDR3: CASSLATGGYYEQYF. For the CDR3, the DNA is TGCGCCAGCAGCTTGGCGACAGGGGGTTACTACGAGCAGTACTTC.

This chain connects TRBV7-8 to TRBJ1-1, with 7 bases fitting TRBD1. This CDR3 region has 14 residues. Germline V gives CDR1 SGHVS, CDR2 FQNEAQ. Losses at the gene ends were 4 bases for V and 4 bases for J; bases not matched to a gene: 6. CDR3 amino acids: CASSYVTGVTEAFF. The CDR3 DNA sequence: TGTGCCAGCAGCTACGTAACAGGGGTCACTGAAGCTTTCTTT.